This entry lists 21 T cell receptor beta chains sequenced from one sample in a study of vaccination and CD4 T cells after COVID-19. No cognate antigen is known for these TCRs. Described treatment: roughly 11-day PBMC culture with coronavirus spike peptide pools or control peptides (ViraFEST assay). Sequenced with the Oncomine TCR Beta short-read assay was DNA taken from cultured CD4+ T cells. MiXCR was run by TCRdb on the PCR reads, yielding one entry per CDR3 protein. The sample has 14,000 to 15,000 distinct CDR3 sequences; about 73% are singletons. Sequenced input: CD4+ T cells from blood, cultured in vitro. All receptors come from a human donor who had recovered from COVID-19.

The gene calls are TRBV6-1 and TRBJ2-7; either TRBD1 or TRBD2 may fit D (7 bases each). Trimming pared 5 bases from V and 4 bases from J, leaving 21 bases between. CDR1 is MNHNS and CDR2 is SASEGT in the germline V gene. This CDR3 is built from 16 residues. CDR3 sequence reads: CASSPTRGRGRYEQYF. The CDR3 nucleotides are TGTGCCAGCAGTCCGACCAGGGGGAGGGGGCGTTACGAGCAGTACTTC.

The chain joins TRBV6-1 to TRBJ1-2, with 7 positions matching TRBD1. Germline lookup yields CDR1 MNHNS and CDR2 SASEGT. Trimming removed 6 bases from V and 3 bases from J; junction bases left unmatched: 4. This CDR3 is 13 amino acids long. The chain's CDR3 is CASRLDRDYGYTF. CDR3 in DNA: TGTGCCAGCAGACTTGACAGGGACTATGGCTACACCTTC.

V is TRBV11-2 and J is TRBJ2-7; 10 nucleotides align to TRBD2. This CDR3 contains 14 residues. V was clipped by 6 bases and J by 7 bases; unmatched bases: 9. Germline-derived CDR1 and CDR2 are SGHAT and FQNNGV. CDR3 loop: CASSSGTSVGEQYF. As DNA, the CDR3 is TGTGCCAGCAGTTCAGGGACTAGCGTGGGGGAGCAGTACTTC.

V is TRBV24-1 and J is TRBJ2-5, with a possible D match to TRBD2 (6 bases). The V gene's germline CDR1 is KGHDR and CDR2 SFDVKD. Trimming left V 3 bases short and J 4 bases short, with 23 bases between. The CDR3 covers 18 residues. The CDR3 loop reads CATSDPLDGTPPGETQYF. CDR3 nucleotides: TGTGCCACCAGTGATCCCCTCGACGGGACTCCGCCTGGAGAGACCCAGTACTTC.

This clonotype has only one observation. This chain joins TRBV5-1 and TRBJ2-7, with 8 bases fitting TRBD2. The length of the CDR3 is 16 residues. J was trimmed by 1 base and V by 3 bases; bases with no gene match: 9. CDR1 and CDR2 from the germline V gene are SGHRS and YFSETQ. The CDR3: CASSSEAGVSSYEQYF. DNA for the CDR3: TGCGCCAGCAGCTCCGAAGCGGGAGTTAGTTCCTACGAGCAGTACTTC.

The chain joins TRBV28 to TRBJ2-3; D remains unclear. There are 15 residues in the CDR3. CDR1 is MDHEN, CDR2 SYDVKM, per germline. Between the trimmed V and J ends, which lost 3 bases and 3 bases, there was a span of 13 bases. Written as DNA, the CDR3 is TGTGCCAGCAGTTTTTCGGCAGATTCGACAGATACGCAGTATTTT. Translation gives CASSFSADSTDTQYF.

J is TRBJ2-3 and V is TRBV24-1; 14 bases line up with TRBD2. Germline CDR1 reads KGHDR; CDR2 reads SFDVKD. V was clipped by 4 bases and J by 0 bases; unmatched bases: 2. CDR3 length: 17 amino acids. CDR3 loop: CATSERTSGRSTDTQYF. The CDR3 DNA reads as TGTGCCACCAGTGAACGGACTAGCGGGAGGAGCACAGATACGCAGTATTTT.

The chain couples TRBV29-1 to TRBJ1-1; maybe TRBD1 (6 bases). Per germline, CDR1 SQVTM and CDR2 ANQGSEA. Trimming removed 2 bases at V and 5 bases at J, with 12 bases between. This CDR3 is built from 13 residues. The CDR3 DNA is TGCAGCGTTGAACGGGGGCTCGGAACTGAAGCTTTCTTT. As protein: CSVERGLGTEAFF.

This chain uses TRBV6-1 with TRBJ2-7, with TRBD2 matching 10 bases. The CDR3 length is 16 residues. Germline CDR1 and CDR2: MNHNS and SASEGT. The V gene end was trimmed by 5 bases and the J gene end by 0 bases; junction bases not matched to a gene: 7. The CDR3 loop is CASSRLAGGSSYEQYF. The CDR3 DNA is TGTGCCAGCAGTCGACTAGCGGGCGGTAGCTCCTACGAGCAGTACTTC.

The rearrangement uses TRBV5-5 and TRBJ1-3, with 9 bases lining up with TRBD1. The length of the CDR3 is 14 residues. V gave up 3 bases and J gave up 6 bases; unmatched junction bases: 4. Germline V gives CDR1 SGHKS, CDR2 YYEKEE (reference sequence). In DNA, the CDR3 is TGTGCCAGCAGCTCCGGGACAGGGATAAACACCATATATTTT. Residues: CASSSGTGINTIYF.

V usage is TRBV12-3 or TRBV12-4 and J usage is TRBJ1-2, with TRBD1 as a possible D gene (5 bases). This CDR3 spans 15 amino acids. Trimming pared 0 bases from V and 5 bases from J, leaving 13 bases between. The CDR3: CASSLAPRGDYGYTF. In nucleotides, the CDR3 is TGTGCCAGCAGTTTAGCCCCCAGAGGGGATTATGGCTACACCTTC.

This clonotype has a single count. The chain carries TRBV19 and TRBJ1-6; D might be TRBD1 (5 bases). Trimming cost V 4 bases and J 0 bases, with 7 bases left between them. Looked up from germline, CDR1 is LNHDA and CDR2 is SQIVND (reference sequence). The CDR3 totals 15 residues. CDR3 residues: CASSRGSSYNSPLHF. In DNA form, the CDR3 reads TGTGCCAGTAGTAGGGGCAGCTCCTATAATTCACCCCTCCACTTT.

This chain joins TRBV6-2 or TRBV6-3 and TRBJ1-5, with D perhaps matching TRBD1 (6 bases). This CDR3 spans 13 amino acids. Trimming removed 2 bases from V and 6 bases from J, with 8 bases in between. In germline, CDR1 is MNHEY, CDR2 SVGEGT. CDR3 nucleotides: TGTGCCAGCAGTTACGAACAGGGTCAGCCCCAGCATTTT. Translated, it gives CASSYEQGQPQHF.

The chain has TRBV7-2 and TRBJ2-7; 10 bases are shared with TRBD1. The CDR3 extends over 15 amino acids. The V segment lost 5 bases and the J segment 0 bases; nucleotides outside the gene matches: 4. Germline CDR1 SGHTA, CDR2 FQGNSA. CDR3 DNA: TGTGCCAGCAGCGCCAGGACAGGGGGCTCCTACGAGCAGTACTTC. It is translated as CASSARTGGSYEQYF.

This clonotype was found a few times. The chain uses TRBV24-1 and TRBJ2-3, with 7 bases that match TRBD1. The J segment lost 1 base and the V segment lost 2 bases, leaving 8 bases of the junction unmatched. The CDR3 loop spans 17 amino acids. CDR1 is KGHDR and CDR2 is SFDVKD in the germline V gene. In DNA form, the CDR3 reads TGTGCCACCAGTGATTGGGCAGGGGGTAGCGGCACAGATACGCAGTATTTT. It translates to CATSDWAGGSGTDTQYF.

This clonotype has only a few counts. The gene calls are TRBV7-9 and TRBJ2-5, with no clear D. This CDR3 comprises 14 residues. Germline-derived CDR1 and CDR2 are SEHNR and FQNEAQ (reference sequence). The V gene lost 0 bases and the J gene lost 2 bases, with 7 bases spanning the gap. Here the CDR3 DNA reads TGTGCCAGCAGCTTAGCGAGTCTACAAGAGACCCAGTACTTC. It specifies CASSLASLQETQYF.

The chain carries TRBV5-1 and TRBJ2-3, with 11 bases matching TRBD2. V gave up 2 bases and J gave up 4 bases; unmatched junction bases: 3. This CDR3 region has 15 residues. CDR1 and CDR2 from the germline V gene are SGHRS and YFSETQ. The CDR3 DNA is TGCGCCAGCAGCTTCATAGCGGGAGGGTCAGATACGCAGTATTTT. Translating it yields CASSFIAGGSDTQYF.

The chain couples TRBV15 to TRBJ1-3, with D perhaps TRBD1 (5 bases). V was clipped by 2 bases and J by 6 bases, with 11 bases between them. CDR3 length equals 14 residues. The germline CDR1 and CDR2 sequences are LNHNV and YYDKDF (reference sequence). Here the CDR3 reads CATSRTGGQNTIYF. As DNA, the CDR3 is TGTGCCACCAGCAGAACTGGGGGTCAAAACACCATATATTTT.

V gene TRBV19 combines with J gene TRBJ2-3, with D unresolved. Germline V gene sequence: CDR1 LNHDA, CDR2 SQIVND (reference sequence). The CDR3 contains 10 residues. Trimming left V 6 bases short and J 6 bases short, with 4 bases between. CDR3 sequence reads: CASRGDTQYF. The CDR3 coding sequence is TGTGCCAGTAGGGGTGATACGCAGTATTTT. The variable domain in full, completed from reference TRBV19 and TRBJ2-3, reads DGGITQSPKYLFRKEGQNVTLSCEQNLNHDAMYWYRQDPGQGLRLIYYSQIVNDFQKGDIAEGYSVSREKKESFPLTVTSAQKNPTAFYLCASRGDTQYFGPGTRLTVL.

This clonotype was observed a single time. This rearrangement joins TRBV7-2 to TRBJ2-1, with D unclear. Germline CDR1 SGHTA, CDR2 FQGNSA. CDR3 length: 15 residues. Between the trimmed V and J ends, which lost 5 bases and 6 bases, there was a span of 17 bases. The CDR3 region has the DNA TGTGCCAGCAGCCCTTTCTTCGTCTCGGGCAATGAGCAGTTCTTC. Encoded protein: CASSPFFVSGNEQFF.

The chain's CDR3 is CASSLKGRENEQYF. CDR3 nucleotides: TGTGCCAGCAGCCTAAAGGGCCGGGAGAACGAGCAGTACTTC. This rearrangement joins TRBV21-1 to TRBJ2-7; the D call in the table, TRBD1, was not verified against the DNA. TRBV21-1 is labeled a pseudogene. The CDR3 has 14 residues.